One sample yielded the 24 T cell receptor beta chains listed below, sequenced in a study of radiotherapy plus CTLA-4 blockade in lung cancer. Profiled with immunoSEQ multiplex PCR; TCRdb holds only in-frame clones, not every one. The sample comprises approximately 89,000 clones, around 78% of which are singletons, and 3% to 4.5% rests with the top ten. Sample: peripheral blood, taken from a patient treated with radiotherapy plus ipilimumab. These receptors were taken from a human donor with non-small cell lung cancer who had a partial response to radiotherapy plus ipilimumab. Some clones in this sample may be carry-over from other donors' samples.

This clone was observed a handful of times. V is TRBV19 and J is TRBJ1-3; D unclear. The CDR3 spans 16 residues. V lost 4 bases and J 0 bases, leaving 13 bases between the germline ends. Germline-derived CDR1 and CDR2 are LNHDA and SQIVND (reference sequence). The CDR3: CASSTGTPDSGNTIYF. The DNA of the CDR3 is TGTGCCAGTAGTACGGGAACCCCCGACTCTGGAAACACCATATATTTT.

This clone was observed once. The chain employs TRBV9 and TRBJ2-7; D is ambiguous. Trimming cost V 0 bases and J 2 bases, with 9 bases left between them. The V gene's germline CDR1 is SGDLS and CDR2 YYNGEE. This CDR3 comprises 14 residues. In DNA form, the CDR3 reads TGTGCCAGCAGCGTAGGCGGCACCACCTACGAGCAGTACTTC. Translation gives CASSVGGTTYEQYF.

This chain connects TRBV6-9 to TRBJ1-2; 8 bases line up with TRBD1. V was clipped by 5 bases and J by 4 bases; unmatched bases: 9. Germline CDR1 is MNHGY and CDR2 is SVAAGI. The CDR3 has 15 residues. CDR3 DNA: TGTGCCAGCAGTAACCAACAGGGGGATACCTATGGCTACACCTTC. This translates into CASSNQQGDTYGYTF.

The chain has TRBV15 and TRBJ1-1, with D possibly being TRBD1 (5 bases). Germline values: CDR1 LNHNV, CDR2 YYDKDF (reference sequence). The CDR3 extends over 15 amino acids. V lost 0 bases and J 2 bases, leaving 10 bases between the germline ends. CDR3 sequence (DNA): TGTGCCACCAGCAGAGATCTCCAGGGCAACACTGAAGCTTTCTTT. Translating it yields CATSRDLQGNTEAFF.

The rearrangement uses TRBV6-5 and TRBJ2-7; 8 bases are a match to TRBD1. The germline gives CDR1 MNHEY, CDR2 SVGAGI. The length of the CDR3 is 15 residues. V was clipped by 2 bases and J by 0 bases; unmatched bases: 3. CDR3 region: CASSYSDRGSYEQYF. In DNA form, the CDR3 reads TGTGCCAGCAGTTACAGCGACAGGGGCTCCTACGAGCAGTACTTC.

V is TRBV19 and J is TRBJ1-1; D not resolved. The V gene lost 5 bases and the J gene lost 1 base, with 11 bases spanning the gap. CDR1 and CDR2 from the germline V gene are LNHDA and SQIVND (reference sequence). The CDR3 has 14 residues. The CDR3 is CASSDRHGNTEAFF. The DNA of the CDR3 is TGTGCCAGTAGTGACCGACACGGGAACACTGAAGCTTTCTTT.

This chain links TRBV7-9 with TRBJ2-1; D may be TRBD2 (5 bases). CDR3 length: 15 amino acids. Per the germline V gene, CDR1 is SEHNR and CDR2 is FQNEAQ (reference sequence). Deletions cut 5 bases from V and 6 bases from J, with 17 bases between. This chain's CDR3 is CASSPRGSVANEQFF. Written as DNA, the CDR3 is TGTGCCAGCAGCCCCCGGGGTTCGGTTGCCAATGAGCAGTTCTTC.

The chain's CDR3 is CASSFLTSGGGEQYF. In nucleotides, the CDR3 is TGTGCCAGCAGCTTTCTGACTAGCGGGGGCGGTGAGCAGTACTTC. This chain joins TRBV7-2 and TRBJ2-7, with TRBD2 matching 12 bases. J gave up 7 bases and V 3 bases, and 7 bases lay outside the gene matches. CDR1 is SGHTA, CDR2 FQGNSA, per germline. The CDR3 extends over 15 amino acids.

The CDR3 region is CASNSGLAGGGTQYF. The CDR3 DNA reads as TGTGCCAGCAATTCGGGACTAGCCGGTGGCGGGACCCAGTACTTC. The chain recombines TRBV2 with TRBJ2-5, with 9 positions matching TRBD2. With 7 bases clipped from V and 7 bases from J, the junction kept 13 bases outside the gene matches. The CDR3 is 15 residues long. Germline lookup yields CDR1 SNHLY and CDR2 FYNNEI.

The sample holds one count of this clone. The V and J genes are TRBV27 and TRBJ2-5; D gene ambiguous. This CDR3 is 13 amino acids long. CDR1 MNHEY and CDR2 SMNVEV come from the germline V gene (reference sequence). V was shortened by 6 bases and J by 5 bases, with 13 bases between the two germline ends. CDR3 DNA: TGTGCCAGCAGCGGCGGCTCTCTCGAGACCCAGTACTTC. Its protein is CASSGGSLETQYF.

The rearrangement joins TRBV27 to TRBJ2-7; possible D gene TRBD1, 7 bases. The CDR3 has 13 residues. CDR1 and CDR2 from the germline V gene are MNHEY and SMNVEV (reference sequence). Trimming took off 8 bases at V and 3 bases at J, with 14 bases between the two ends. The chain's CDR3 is CASQGGHSYEQYF. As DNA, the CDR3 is TGTGCCAGCCAGGGGGGACACAGCTACGAGCAGTACTTC.

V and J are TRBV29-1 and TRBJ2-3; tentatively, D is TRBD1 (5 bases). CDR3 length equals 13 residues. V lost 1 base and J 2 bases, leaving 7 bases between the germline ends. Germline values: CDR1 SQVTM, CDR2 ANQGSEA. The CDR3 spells CSVEARATDTQYF. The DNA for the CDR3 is TGCAGCGTTGAAGCCAGGGCCACAGATACGCAGTATTTT.

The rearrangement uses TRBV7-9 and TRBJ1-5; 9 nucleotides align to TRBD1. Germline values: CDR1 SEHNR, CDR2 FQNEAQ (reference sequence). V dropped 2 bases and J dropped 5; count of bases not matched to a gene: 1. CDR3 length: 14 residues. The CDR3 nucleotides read TGTGCCAGCAGCTTAACAGGGGGCCATCAGCCCCAGCATTTT. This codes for CASSLTGGHQPQHF.

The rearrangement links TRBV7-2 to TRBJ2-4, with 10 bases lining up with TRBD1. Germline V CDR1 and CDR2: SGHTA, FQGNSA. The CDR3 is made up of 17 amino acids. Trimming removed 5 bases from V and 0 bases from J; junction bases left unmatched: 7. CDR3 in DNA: TGTGCCAGCAGCACAGACGGGACAGGGGTAGCCAAAAACATTCAGTACTTC. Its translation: CASSTDGTGVAKNIQYF.

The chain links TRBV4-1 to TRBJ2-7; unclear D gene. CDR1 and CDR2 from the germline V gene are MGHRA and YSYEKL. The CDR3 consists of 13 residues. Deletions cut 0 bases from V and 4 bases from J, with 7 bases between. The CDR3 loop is CASSQDIEYEQYF. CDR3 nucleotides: TGCGCCAGCAGCCAAGATATAGAATACGAGCAGTACTTC.

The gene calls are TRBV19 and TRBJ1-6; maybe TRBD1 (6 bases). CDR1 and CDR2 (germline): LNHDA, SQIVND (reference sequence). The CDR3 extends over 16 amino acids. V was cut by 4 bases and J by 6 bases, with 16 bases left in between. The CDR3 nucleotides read TGTGCCAGTAGTACACCCCGGGGCAGGGGTAATTCACCCCTCCACTTT. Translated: CASSTPRGRGNSPLHF.

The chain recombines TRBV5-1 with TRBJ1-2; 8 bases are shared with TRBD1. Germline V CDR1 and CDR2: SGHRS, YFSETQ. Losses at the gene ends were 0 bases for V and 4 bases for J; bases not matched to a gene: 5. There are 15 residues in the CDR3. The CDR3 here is CASSLGDRSPYGYTF. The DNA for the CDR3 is TGCGCCAGCAGCTTGGGGGACAGGAGCCCCTATGGCTACACCTTC.

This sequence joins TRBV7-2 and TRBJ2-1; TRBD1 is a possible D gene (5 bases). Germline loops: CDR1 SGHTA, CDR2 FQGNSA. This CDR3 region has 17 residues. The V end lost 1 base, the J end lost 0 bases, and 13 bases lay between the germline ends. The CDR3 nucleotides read TGTGCCAGCAGCTTAGGGGGCGGACATAGCTCCTACAATGAGCAGTTCTTC. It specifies CASSLGGGHSSYNEQFF.

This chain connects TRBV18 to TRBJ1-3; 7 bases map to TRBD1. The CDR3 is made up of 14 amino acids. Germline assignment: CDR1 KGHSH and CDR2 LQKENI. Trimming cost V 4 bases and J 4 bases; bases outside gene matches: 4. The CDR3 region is CASSQGARGNTIYF. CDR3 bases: TGTGCCAGCTCACAGGGGGCGCGCGGAAACACCATATATTTT.

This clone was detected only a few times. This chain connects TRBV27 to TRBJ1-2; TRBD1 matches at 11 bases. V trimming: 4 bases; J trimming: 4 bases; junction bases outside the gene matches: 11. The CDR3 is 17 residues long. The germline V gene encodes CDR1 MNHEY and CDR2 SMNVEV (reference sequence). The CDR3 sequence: CASSSRDRGGGGYGYTF. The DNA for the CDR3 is TGTGCCAGCAGTTCCCGGGACAGGGGGGGAGGAGGCTATGGCTACACCTTC.

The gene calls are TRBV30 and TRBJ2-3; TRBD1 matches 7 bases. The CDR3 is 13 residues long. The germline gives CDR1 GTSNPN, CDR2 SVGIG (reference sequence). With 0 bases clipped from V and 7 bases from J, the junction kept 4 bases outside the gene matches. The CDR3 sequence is CAWSVTGQHTQYF. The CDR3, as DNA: TGTGCCTGGAGTGTGACGGGACAGCATACGCAGTATTTT.

The CDR3 here is CASSEGARSAQQYF. As DNA, the CDR3 is TGTGCCAGCTCAGAGGGTGCGAGGTCAGCCCAGCAGTACTTC. The rearrangement links TRBV6-5 to TRBJ2-7; possibly TRBD2 for D (5 bases). This CDR3 region has 14 residues. From germline, CDR1 is MNHEY and CDR2 SVGAGI. Trimming removed 8 bases at V and 8 bases at J, with 22 bases between.

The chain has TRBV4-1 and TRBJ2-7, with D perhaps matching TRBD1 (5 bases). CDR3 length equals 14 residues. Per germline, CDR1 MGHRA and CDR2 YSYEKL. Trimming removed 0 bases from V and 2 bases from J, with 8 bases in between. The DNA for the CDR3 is TGCGCCAGCAGCCAAGAAAGGGGTACCTACGAGCAGTACTTC. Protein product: CASSQERGTYEQYF.

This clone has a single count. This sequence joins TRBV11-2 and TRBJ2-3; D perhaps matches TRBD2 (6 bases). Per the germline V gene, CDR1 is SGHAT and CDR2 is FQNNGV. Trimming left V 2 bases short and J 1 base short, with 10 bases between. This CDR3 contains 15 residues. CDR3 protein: CASSLLPGGTDTQYF. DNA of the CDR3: TGTGCCAGCAGCTTATTGCCGGGGGGCACAGATACGCAGTATTTT.